This T cell receptor (beta chain) emerged from a study of cytomegalovirus exposure and HLA in healthy donors. Findings and limits, study-wide: The later analysis indicated that the majority of CMV-associated TCR beta chains appeared HLA-restricted.

This clone was seen once. Its antigen is undetermined. 13 Jbeta primers and 60 Vbeta primers were used for the PCR. Some clones are missing from TCRdb's copy, which holds only in-frame ones; the method was immunoSEQ multiplex PCR. The sample lists over 75,000 clones; around 86% were seen once. This CDR3 region has 14 residues. Trimming left V 0 bases short and J 3 bases short, with 8 bases between. Germline CDR1 and CDR2: KGHSH and LQKENI. The clonotype was recovered from a man aged 25 to 40 in good health and CMV-seropositive. The chain carries TRBV18 and TRBJ2-5, with D possibly being TRBD2 (6 bases). Sequencing was performed on PBMCs. The CDR3 nucleotides are TGTGCCAGCTCACCACCCGCGGGGAAAGAGACCCAGTACTTC. Translating gives CASSPPAGKETQYF.